This is a list of T cell receptor beta chains from one sample in a study of T cell responses to AZD1222 COVID-19 vaccine. Here immunoSEQ multiplex PCR was the method, and the copy in TCRdb shows in-frame clones only, minus some. Of 100,000 to 150,000 clones in the sample, around 80% were seen once. Specimen: peripheral blood, collected 28 days after the second AZD1222 dose. The receptors here all came from an adult who received the AZD1222 COVID-19 vaccine. Each CDR3 is given with its conserved first and last residue. Each record gives: clone size, D gene, V gene, J gene, CDR3 DNA, CDR3 protein. The D gene is left open where the match is weak. The size field is filled for only some rows; it gives once, few, many or a size class.

clone size: -
D gene: -
V gene: TRBV18
J gene: TRBJ2-7
CDR3 DNA: TGTGCCAGCTCACCAACCCAGGGGTACGAGCAGTACTTC
CDR3 protein: CASSPTQGYEQYF

clone size: -
D gene: -
V gene: TRBV20-1
J gene: TRBJ1-2
CDR3 DNA: TGCAGTGCTAGTAGAGGGGTCGATGGCTACACCTTC
CDR3 protein: CSASRGVDGYTF

clone size: few
D gene: -
V gene: TRBV6-2/TRBV6-3
J gene: TRBJ2-1
CDR3 DNA: TGTGCCAGCAGCCATTGGGGACGCACCTACAATGAGCAGTTCTTC
CDR3 protein: CASSHWGRTYNEQFF

clone size: -
D gene: -
V gene: TRBV20-1
J gene: TRBJ2-1
CDR3 DNA: TGCAGTGCTAGTCGCCCGGACTTCTACAATGAGCAGTTCTTC
CDR3 protein: CSASRPDFYNEQFF

clone size: few
D gene: -
V gene: TRBV12-3/TRBV12-4
J gene: TRBJ1-1
CDR3 DNA: TGTGCCAGCAGTTTACTTGGGAAGACTGAAGCTTTCTTT
CDR3 protein: CASSLLGKTEAFF

clone size: -
D gene: -
V gene: TRBV6-5
J gene: TRBJ1-4
CDR3 DNA: TGTGCCAGCAGTTATGATGGGTTTAATGAAAAACTGTTTTTT
CDR3 protein: CASSYDGFNEKLFF

clone size: -
D gene: -
V gene: TRBV5-4
J gene: TRBJ1-2
CDR3 DNA: TGTGCCAGCAGCCCCCGTACAGAGCTCAACTATGGCTACACCTTC
CDR3 protein: CASSPRTELNYGYTF

clone size: -
D gene: -
V gene: TRBV15
J gene: TRBJ2-2
CDR3 DNA: TGTGCCACCAGCAGAGTCCCGGGACAACTCACCGGGGAGCTGTTTTTT
CDR3 protein: CATSRVPGQLTGELFF

clone size: -
D gene: -
V gene: TRBV23-1
J gene: TRBJ1-2
CDR3 DNA: TGCGCCAGCAGTCAATCGGAGGGGGGGCCCGCGATCTATGGCTACACCTTC
CDR3 protein: CASSQSEGGPAIYGYTF

clone size: -
D gene: -
V gene: TRBV7-9
J gene: TRBJ1-1
CDR3 DNA: TGTGCCAGCAGCTTAGTACAGGTCTTCATGAACACTGAAGCTTTCTTT
CDR3 protein: CASSLVQVFMNTEAFF

clone size: -
D gene: -
V gene: TRBV7-9
J gene: TRBJ2-7
CDR3 DNA: TGTGCCAGCAGCTTAGTGTTGGGACGGGGATCCTACGAGCAGTACTTC
CDR3 protein: CASSLVLGRGSYEQYF

clone size: -
D gene: -
V gene: TRBV6-5
J gene: TRBJ1-1
CDR3 DNA: TGCGCCTGGGAGGGGTTCAGGACTGAAGCTTTCTTT
CDR3 protein: CAWEGFRTEAFF

clone size: -
D gene: -
V gene: TRBV15
J gene: TRBJ2-3
CDR3 DNA: TGTGCCACCAGCAGAGATCGGGCGGGGGACAGGCAGTATTTT
CDR3 protein: CATSRDRAGDRQYF

clone size: -
D gene: -
V gene: TRBV15
J gene: TRBJ2-7
CDR3 DNA: TGTGCCACCAGCGGGTCAAGGGGTAACGAGCAGTACTTC
CDR3 protein: CATSGSRGNEQYF

clone size: -
D gene: TRBD1
V gene: TRBV6-5
J gene: TRBJ1-1
CDR3 DNA: TGTGCCACCACACACCGGACAGGGGGGAACACTGAAGCTTTCTTT
CDR3 protein: CATTHRTGGNTEAFF

clone size: few
D gene: TRBD1
V gene: TRBV28
J gene: TRBJ1-6
CDR3 DNA: TGTGCCAGCAGTTTGGTAGACAGGGGCGGCAATTCACCCCTCCACTTT
CDR3 protein: CASSLVDRGGNSPLHF

clone size: -
D gene: -
V gene: TRBV7-6
J gene: TRBJ1-1
CDR3 DNA: TGTGCCAGCAGCGGACAGTCAAACACTGAAGCTTTCTTT
CDR3 protein: CASSGQSNTEAFF

clone size: -
D gene: TRBD2
V gene: TRBV10-2
J gene: TRBJ2-3
CDR3 DNA: TGCGCCAGCAGTTTACTAGCGGGGGTAGATACGCAGTATTTT
CDR3 protein: CASSLLAGVDTQYF

clone size: -
D gene: -
V gene: TRBV4-3
J gene: TRBJ2-7
CDR3 DNA: TGCGCCAGCAGCCAAGATAGGGAGGACGGGCGACTCGAGCAGTACTTC
CDR3 protein: CASSQDREDGRLEQYF

clone size: -
D gene: -
V gene: TRBV30
J gene: TRBJ1-1
CDR3 DNA: TGTGCCTTCCAGAGGAACACTGAAGCTTTCTTT
CDR3 protein: CAFQRNTEAFF

clone size: -
D gene: -
V gene: TRBV19
J gene: TRBJ2-2
CDR3 DNA: TGTGCCAGAGGCCGGACCGGGGAGCTGTTTTTT
CDR3 protein: CARGRTGELFF

clone size: -
D gene: -
V gene: TRBV6-5
J gene: TRBJ2-5
CDR3 DNA: TGTGCCAGCAGTTACGAATCGGCGAGGGCCGGGGAGACCCAGTACTTC
CDR3 protein: CASSYESARAGETQYF

clone size: once
D gene: TRBD2
V gene: TRBV14
J gene: TRBJ2-4
CDR3 DNA: TGTGCCAGCAGCCAAGGGGGGGGTTTGGGAAACATTCAGTACTTC
CDR3 protein: CASSQGGGLGNIQYF

clone size: -
D gene: -
V gene: TRBV19
J gene: TRBJ1-4
CDR3 DNA: TGTGCCAGTAGTATTCAACGGACAACAACTAATGAAAAACTGTTTTTT
CDR3 protein: CASSIQRTTTNEKLFF

clone size: -
D gene: -
V gene: TRBV28
J gene: TRBJ1-6
CDR3 DNA: TGTGCCGCGGGGAGGGGGGAAGTGGTTAATTCACCCCTCCACTTT
CDR3 protein: CAAGRGEVVNSPLHF

clone size: -
D gene: -
V gene: TRBV6-5
J gene: TRBJ2-7
CDR3 DNA: TGTGCCAGCAGTCCCCCACAGCCGGGGGCCTACGAGCAGTACTTC
CDR3 protein: CASSPPQPGAYEQYF

clone size: few
D gene: -
V gene: TRBV4-1
J gene: TRBJ1-3
CDR3 DNA: TGCGCCAGCAGAACTTACAGGGAGGCTGGAAACACCATATATTTT
CDR3 protein: CASRTYREAGNTIYF

clone size: -
D gene: -
V gene: TRBV18
J gene: TRBJ2-3
CDR3 DNA: TGTGCCAGCTCACCACCCCCCCCCACAGATACGCAGTATTTT
CDR3 protein: CASSPPPPTDTQYF

clone size: -
D gene: TRBD1
V gene: TRBV6-5
J gene: TRBJ2-7
CDR3 DNA: TGTGCCAGCCGATCCGGGACAGGGGCCAACGAGCAGTACTTC
CDR3 protein: CASRSGTGANEQYF

clone size: once
D gene: -
V gene: TRBV27
J gene: TRBJ1-1
CDR3 DNA: TGTGCCAGCAGACCCCAGAGGAACACTGAAGCTTTCTTT
CDR3 protein: CASRPQRNTEAFF

clone size: -
D gene: -
V gene: TRBV2
J gene: TRBJ1-1
CDR3 DNA: TGTGCCAGCAGCCCCACCTTCGGGAACACTGAAGCTTTCTTT
CDR3 protein: CASSPTFGNTEAFF

clone size: few
D gene: -
V gene: TRBV29-1
J gene: TRBJ1-4
CDR3 DNA: TGCAGCGGATCCAACGGCGGTGAAAAACTGTTTTTT
CDR3 protein: CSGSNGGEKLFF

clone size: -
D gene: TRBD1
V gene: TRBV18
J gene: TRBJ1-1
CDR3 DNA: TGTGCCAGCTCACCGCCGACAGGGCGGGGCACTGAAGCTTTCTTT
CDR3 protein: CASSPPTGRGTEAFF

clone size: -
D gene: -
V gene: TRBV6-2/TRBV6-3
J gene: TRBJ2-2
CDR3 DNA: TGTGCCAGCAGTTACTCGATGGGTGGATTCACCGGGGAGCTGTTTTTT
CDR3 protein: CASSYSMGGFTGELFF

clone size: -
D gene: TRBD1
V gene: TRBV19
J gene: TRBJ2-4
CDR3 DNA: TGTGCCACTCAAGGACAGGGACTAGCCAAAAACATTCAGTACTTC
CDR3 protein: CATQGQGLAKNIQYF

clone size: -
D gene: -
V gene: TRBV19
J gene: TRBJ1-1
CDR3 DNA: TGTGCCAGTAGTATCCCCGGTGGGGGGCTTGCCCGAGCTTTCTTT
CDR3 protein: CASSIPGGGLARAFF

clone size: -
D gene: -
V gene: TRBV9
J gene: TRBJ1-1
CDR3 DNA: TGTGCCAGCAGCGTAGATGAAGGGACTAACACTGAAGCTTTCTTT
CDR3 protein: CASSVDEGTNTEAFF

clone size: -
D gene: TRBD2
V gene: TRBV5-1
J gene: TRBJ2-5
CDR3 DNA: TGCGCCAGCAGCTCGGGGACTAGCGAGGAGACCCAGTACTTC
CDR3 protein: CASSSGTSEETQYF

clone size: -
D gene: -
V gene: TRBV12-3/TRBV12-4
J gene: TRBJ1-2
CDR3 DNA: TGTGCCAGCAGCCAGAGTCGGACCTATGGCTACACCTTC
CDR3 protein: CASSQSRTYGYTF

clone size: -
D gene: -
V gene: TRBV18
J gene: TRBJ1-5
CDR3 DNA: TGTGCCAGCTCACCCCAACAAGATCAGCCCCAGCATTTT
CDR3 protein: CASSPQQDQPQHF

clone size: -
D gene: -
V gene: TRBV10-2
J gene: TRBJ1-5
CDR3 DNA: TGCGCCAGCAGTGAGTCGGACGGATTCAATCAGCCCCAGCATTTT
CDR3 protein: CASSESDGFNQPQHF

clone size: -
D gene: TRBD1
V gene: TRBV28
J gene: TRBJ1-3
CDR3 DNA: TGTGCCAGCAGTTTTGGGACAGGGGCCGCCGATCGGAACACCATATATTTT
CDR3 protein: CASSFGTGAADRNTIYF

clone size: -
D gene: -
V gene: TRBV21-1
J gene: TRBJ2-3
CDR3 DNA: TGTGCCAGCAGCGAACCGGGACTACTAACCACAGATACGCAGTATTTT
CDR3 protein: CASSEPGLLTTDTQYF

clone size: -
D gene: TRBD1
V gene: TRBV6-5
J gene: TRBJ1-2
CDR3 DNA: TGTGCCAGCAGTTACCCCGACAGGGTTGGCTACACCTTC
CDR3 protein: CASSYPDRVGYTF

clone size: -
D gene: -
V gene: TRBV13
J gene: TRBJ1-3
CDR3 DNA: TGTGCCAGCAGCTTAGTGGGGGCCTTATTCTCTGGAAACACCATATATTTT
CDR3 protein: CASSLVGALFSGNTIYF